The T cell receptor (beta chain) described here comes from a study of OX40 agonist ivuxolimab in advanced cancers. Broader study findings: Relative to CD4+, CD8+ T cells held more expanded clones on average.

This clone was seen just once. The target antigen is unknown. V was clipped by 1 base and J by 0 bases, with 13 bases between them. The CDR3 spans 16 residues. Germline values: CDR1 SQVTM, CDR2 ANQGSEA. Using immunoSEQ multiplex PCR, the repertoire was profiled, and TCRdb retains in-frame clones only, with some absent. This sample yields tens of thousands of clones, of which 92% are seen a single time; roughly 25% belongs to the top ten. This receptor was identified in an adult with an advanced solid tumor such as melanoma, head and neck, liver or kidney cancer. Source: CD4+ or CD8+ T cells sorted from blood, taken in a trial of the OX40 agonist ivuxolimab. The rearrangement links TRBV29-1 to TRBJ2-1, with a possible D match to TRBD2 (6 bases). CDR3 protein: CSVEGVSGSSYNEQFF. CDR3 nucleotides: TGCAGCGTTGAAGGGGTTAGCGGAAGCTCCTACAATGAGCAGTTCTTC.